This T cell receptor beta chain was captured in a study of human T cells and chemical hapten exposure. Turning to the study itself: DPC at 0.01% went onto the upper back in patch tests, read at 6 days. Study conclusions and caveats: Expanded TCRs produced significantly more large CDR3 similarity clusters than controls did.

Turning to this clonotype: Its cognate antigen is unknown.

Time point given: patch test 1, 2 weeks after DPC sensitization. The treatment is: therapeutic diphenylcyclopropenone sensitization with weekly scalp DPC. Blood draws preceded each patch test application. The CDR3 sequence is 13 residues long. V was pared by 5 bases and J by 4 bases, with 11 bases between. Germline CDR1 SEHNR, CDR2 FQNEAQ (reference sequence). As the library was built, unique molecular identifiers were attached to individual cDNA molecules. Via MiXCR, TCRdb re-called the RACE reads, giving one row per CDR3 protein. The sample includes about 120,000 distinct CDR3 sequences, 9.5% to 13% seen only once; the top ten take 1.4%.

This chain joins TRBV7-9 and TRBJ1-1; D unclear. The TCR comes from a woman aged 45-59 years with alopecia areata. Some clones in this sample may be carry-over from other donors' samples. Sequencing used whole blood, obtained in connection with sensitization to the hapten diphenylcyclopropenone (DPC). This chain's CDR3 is CASSPRGVTEAFF. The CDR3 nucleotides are TGTGCCAGCAGCCCCCGCGGGGTCACTGAAGCTTTCTTT.